The table lists the clone carrying this T cell receptor beta chain with many counts. Its antigen remains unknown. The CDR3 runs to 14 residues. CDR1 SGDLS and CDR2 YYNGEE come from the germline V gene. V was clipped by 2 bases and J by 2 bases, with 7 bases between them. Moderate-to-severe activity, CAS ≥3, NOSPECS ≥4 and a duration under 3 months were seen in donors with ophthalmopathy. This sample stems from a study of Graves' ophthalmopathy and Graves' hyperthyroidism. Study-wide background: Samples of peripheral blood were obtained at initial diagnosis, prior to treatment of any kind.

General study results and limits: A majority of expanded thyroid clonotypes exceeding 0.001 frequency were likewise present in blood. Ophthalmopathy progression prediction by the model yielded a sensitivity of approximately 68% and a specificity of roughly 74%.

The authors amplified TCR beta CDR3 regions, and they did so from RNA transcripts for repertoire sequencing. First-round RT-PCR relied on HTBI primers, and a second-round multiplex PCR came next. MiXCR, run by TCRdb on the multiplex PCR reads, gives a single entry per CDR3 protein. The sample holds 200,000 to 250,000 distinct CDR3 sequences, about a fifth seen once. Material for sequencing was peripheral blood. The receptor was derived from a woman aged 45-60 years with Graves' ophthalmopathy. This sequence joins TRBV9 and TRBJ2-2; no clear D gene. CDR3 sequence (DNA): TGTGCCAGCAGCGTCGCCCTTAACACCGGGGAGCTGTTTTTT. Translating it yields CASSVALNTGELFF. Full variable domain (remainder filled in from reference TRBV9 and TRBJ2-2): DSGVTQTPKHLITATGQRVTLRCSPRSGDLSVYWYQQSLDQGLQFLIQYYNGEERAKGNILERFSAQQFPDLHSELNLSSLELGDSALYFCASSVALNTGELFFGEGSRLTVL.